A selection of T cell receptor beta chains follows, all from one sample in a study of blood T cell repertoires in COVID-19. The protocol was immunoSEQ multiplex PCR, while the TCRdb copy is restricted to in-frame clones and leaves out a portion. The sample includes 290,000 or so clones, approximately 90% of them seen just once. Material: peripheral blood. These receptors were taken from a woman between 25 and 40 years old with COVID-19, enrolled during active disease. Both conserved end residues are part of each CDR3. D genes are given only for firm matches. Part of the rows lack a size; the others show once, few, many or a class for expanded clones.

j_call	v_call	clone_size	cdr3_length	d_call	cdr3_aa	cdr3_nt
TRBJ1-5	TRBV5-5	NA	15	TRBD1	CASSRTGGSNQPQHF	TGTGCCAGCAGCAGAACAGGGGGTAGCAATCAGCCCCAGCATTTT
TRBJ1-1	TRBV29-1	NA	10	NA	CSVRRTEAFF	TGCAGCGTCCGTAGAACTGAAGCTTTCTTT
TRBJ2-1	TRBV7-6	NA	12	TRBD2	CASSPSSGRQFF	TGTGCCAGCAGCCCTTCTAGCGGGAGGCAGTTCTTC
TRBJ1-4	TRBV20-1	NA	15	NA	CSASLRGRGDEKLFF	TGCAGTGCTAGTCTAAGGGGAAGAGGAGATGAAAAACTGTTTTTT
TRBJ2-1	TRBV7-9	NA	14	TRBD2	CASTRTSGRGEQFF	TGTGCCAGCACCCGGACTAGCGGGAGAGGTGAGCAGTTCTTC
TRBJ2-3	TRBV9	NA	15	NA	CASSEKDRRTDTQYF	TGTGCCAGCAGCGAAAAGGACAGACGCACAGATACGCAGTATTTT
TRBJ1-5	TRBV6-1	once	15	NA	CASSDTPGFNQPQHF	TGTGCCAGCAGTGATACCCCAGGGTTCAATCAGCCCCAGCATTTT
TRBJ2-3	TRBV12-3/TRBV12-4	NA	13	NA	CASSLGLSDTQYF	TGTGCCAGCAGTTTGGGCCTGTCTGATACGCAGTATTTT
TRBJ1-5	TRBV19	NA	14	NA	CASGHSGVNQPQHF	TGTGCCAGTGGACATAGCGGGGTCAATCAGCCCCAGCATTTT
TRBJ2-2	TRBV9	NA	12	NA	CASSQNTGELFF	TGTGCCAGCAGCCAAAACACCGGGGAGCTGTTTTTT
TRBJ2-7	TRBV2	NA	12	NA	CASSEVLSNQYF	TGTGCCAGCAGTGAAGTCCTAAGTAATCAGTACTTC
TRBJ2-1	TRBV5-4	NA	17	TRBD2	CASSQGLAGGPYNEQFF	TGTGCCAGCAGCCAGGGACTAGCGGGAGGGCCATACAATGAGCAGTTCTTC
TRBJ1-2	TRBV7-9	NA	12	NA	CASSTLLTGYTF	TGTGCCAGCAGCACCCTCCTAACTGGCTACACCTTC
TRBJ1-1	TRBV5-8	NA	15	NA	CASSLEINMNTEAFF	TGTGCCAGCAGCTTGGAGATCAACATGAACACTGAAGCTTTCTTT
TRBJ1-5	TRBV7-8	NA	12	NA	CASSPGGATQHF	TGTGCCAGCAGCCCTGGGGGGGCGACCCAGCATTTT
TRBJ1-6	TRBV3-1/TRBV3-2	NA	14	TRBD1	CASSPGQANSPLHF	TGTGCCAGCAGCCCCGGACAGGCCAATTCACCCCTCCACTTT
TRBJ2-3	TRBV30	NA	13	TRBD1	CARRQGSTDTQYF	TGTGCCAGAAGACAGGGGAGCACAGATACGCAGTATTTT
TRBJ1-3	TRBV18	NA	15	NA	CASSLETSSGNTIYF	TGTGCCAGCTCACTCGAGACATCCTCTGGAAACACCATATATTTT
TRBJ2-1	TRBV7-3	NA	20	TRBD2	CASSPFTGTSGRGSYNEQFF	TGTGCCAGCAGCCCCTTTACCGGGACTAGCGGGAGGGGGAGCTACAATGAGCAGTTCTTC